The 17 T cell receptor beta chains in this list originate from one sample, sequenced in a study of CD8 T cells in ankylosing spondylitis. The study, taken as a whole, reports: Blood of patients with ankylosing spondylitis appeared to be characterized by a TCR beta motif of eight highly homologous variants.

TCRdb recomputed calls from the 5' RACE reads with MiXCR, one row per CDR3 protein. The sample has more than 650,000 distinct CDR3 sequences, 10% to 15% seen once; the top ten hold approximately 0.46%. For these TCRs, the target antigens are not known. Sequences were obtained from blood, either unsorted or a sorted T cell fraction (not recorded which). The receptors stem from a male donor with ankylosing spondylitis.

This chain connects TRBV5-1 to TRBJ2-7, with 7 bases aligning to TRBD1. V dropped 4 bases and J dropped 3; count of bases not matched to a gene: 7. Germline CDR1 and CDR2: SGHRS and YFSETQ. CDR3 size: 14 residues. The DNA for the CDR3 is TGCGCCAGCAGCCCAGACAGGGCGTACTACGAGCAGTACTTC. As protein: CASSPDRAYYEQYF.

V gene TRBV9 combines with J gene TRBJ1-1; D is ambiguous. The CDR3 totals 13 residues. From germline, CDR1 is SGDLS and CDR2 YYNGEE. With 7 bases removed from V and 0 bases from J, the gap between germline ends came to 10 bases. CDR3 residues: CASDIGVNTEAFF. The CDR3 region has the DNA TGTGCCAGCGATATCGGGGTGAACACTGAAGCTTTCTTT.

This clonotype was seen only a few times. The rearrangement links TRBV27 to TRBJ1-6; D possibly corresponds to TRBD1 (5 bases). This CDR3 has 15 amino acids. V was cut by 5 bases and J by 7 bases, with 15 bases left in between. The germline V gene has CDR1 MNHEY and CDR2 SMNVEV (reference sequence). The CDR3 loop is CASSPRARDNSPLHF. The DNA of the CDR3 is TGTGCCAGCAGTCCCCGGGCCAGGGACAATTCACCCCTCCACTTT.

The chain recombines TRBV20-1 with TRBJ1-2, with 9 bases fitting TRBD1. The V and J ends lost 6 bases and 3 bases, in that order; junction bases with no gene match: 8. The germline V gene encodes CDR1 DFQATT and CDR2 SNEGSKA (reference sequence). The CDR3 loop spans 14 amino acids. The CDR3 sequence is CSAVPGQGDYGYTF. CDR3 coding DNA: TGCAGTGCGGTGCCGGGACAGGGCGACTATGGCTACACCTTC.

This clonotype was detected only a few times. Relative to the germline gene, one junction end is altered; a read error may explain this. V usage is TRBV3-1 and J usage is TRBJ2-7; 9 positions match TRBD1. CDR1 is LGHDT and CDR2 is YNNKEL in the germline V gene (reference sequence). This CDR3 has 11 residues. CDR3 sequence reads: CASSPGQGNVF. The CDR3 region has the DNA TGTGCCAGCAGCCCCGGACAGGGGAATGTCTTC.

The chain is built from TRBV28 and TRBJ2-3; D might be TRBD1 (6 bases). V was cut by 2 bases and J by 0 bases, with 12 bases left in between. Germline CDR1 and CDR2: MDHEN and SYDVKM. CDR3 length: 16 residues. The CDR3 DNA reads TGTGCCAGCAGTTTAGAGGGGGTAGCTAGCACAGATACGCAGTATTTT. Its translation is CASSLEGVASTDTQYF.

This clonotype was seen only a few times. CDR3 loop: CASSSSGIDIEQYF. The DNA for the CDR3 is TGTGCCAGCAGCTCATCGGGAATAGATATCGAGCAGTACTTC. The chain uses TRBV7-2 and TRBJ2-7; TRBD2 might be the D (5 bases). The CDR3 has 14 residues. V dropped 4 bases and J dropped 6 bases, with 16 bases sitting between them. Germline loops: CDR1 SGHTA, CDR2 FQGNSA.

The gene calls are TRBV18 and TRBJ2-3; 12 nucleotides line up with TRBD2. Germline V gives CDR1 KGHSH, CDR2 LQKENI. V was clipped by 3 bases and J by 4 bases; unmatched bases: 5. The length of the CDR3 is 16 residues. In DNA form, the CDR3 reads TGTGCCAGCTCACCTGGACTAGCGGGGTACTCAGATACGCAGTATTTT. Translation gives CASSPGLAGYSDTQYF.

The chain combines TRBV12-3 or TRBV12-4 with TRBJ2-7, with D perhaps given as TRBD1 or TRBD2 (6 bases each). CDR3 length: 12 residues. Trimming stripped 6 bases from V and 9 bases from J, with 15 bases between. CDR3 DNA: TGTGCCAGCAGATACCTCCGGGGGCGGCAGTACTTC. Residues: CASRYLRGRQYF.

This clonotype was seen a few times. V is TRBV20-1 and J is TRBJ1-2; tentatively, D is TRBD1 (5 bases). This CDR3 has 12 residues. Trimming removed 7 bases from V and 2 bases from J, with 11 bases in between. Germline CDR1 and CDR2: DFQATT and SNEGSKA (reference sequence). As DNA, the CDR3 is TGCAGTGGGCAGGGAAGGAACTATGGCTACACCTTC. Its protein is CSGQGRNYGYTF.

This clonotype was seen at least ten times. The rearrangement links TRBV7-3 to TRBJ2-3; 7 nucleotides match TRBD1. Germline V gene data show CDR1 as SGHTA and CDR2 as FQGTGA. Germline trimming cut 5 bases from V and 4 bases from J; bases unmatched to any gene: 6. The CDR3 length is 14 residues. The CDR3 protein is CASSPGQNADTQYF. The DNA of the CDR3 is TGTGCCAGCAGCCCGGGACAGAACGCAGATACGCAGTATTTT.

This clonotype was counted only a few times. J is TRBJ2-1 and V is TRBV18; D may be TRBD1 or TRBD2 (6 bases each). The ends were cut back, 1 base at V and 10 bases at J, with 11 bases in the middle. Germline V lookup: CDR1 KGHSH, CDR2 LQKENI. The CDR3 totals 13 residues. As DNA, the CDR3 is TGTGCCAGCTCACCACAGGGGGAGGAGGAGCAGTTCTTC. This sequence encodes CASSPQGEEEQFF.

The chain has TRBV20-1 and TRBJ2-3; TRBD2 matches 12 bases. V dropped 5 bases and J dropped 0; count of bases not matched to a gene: 9. CDR1 is DFQATT, CDR2 SNEGSKA, per germline (reference sequence). CDR3 length equals 17 residues. CDR3 protein: CSAPASGRAGSTDTQYF. The CDR3 region has the DNA TGCAGTGCTCCCGCTAGCGGGAGGGCCGGTAGCACAGATACGCAGTATTTT.

This clonotype was seen only a few times. The rearrangement links TRBV7-2 to TRBJ1-1; 9 bases are a match to TRBD1. V dropped 5 bases and J dropped 5; count of bases not matched to a gene: 6. This CDR3 is built from 14 residues. CDR1 SGHTA and CDR2 FQGNSA come from the germline V gene. CDR3 amino acids: CASSLWTGETEAFF. The DNA for the CDR3 is TGTGCCAGCAGCCTTTGGACAGGGGAGACTGAAGCTTTCTTT.

The rearrangement links TRBV9 to TRBJ1-5; D gene uncertain. From germline, CDR1 is SGDLS and CDR2 YYNGEE. The V end was cut by 0 bases, the J end by 7 bases, with 14 bases between. The CDR3 runs to 15 residues. The CDR3 sequence: CASSVGFSGNQPQHF. CDR3 bases: TGTGCCAGCAGCGTAGGGTTCAGCGGTAACCAGCCCCAGCATTTT. The complete variable domain, with remaining parts taken from reference TRBV9 and TRBJ1-5, reads DSGVTQTPKHLITATGQRVTLRCSPRSGDLSVYWYQQSLDQGLQFLIQYYNGEERAKGNILERFSAQQFPDLHSELNLSSLELGDSALYFCASSVGFSGNQPQHFGDGTRLSIL.

A word on this clonotype: Its ends do not fully match the called genes, so a read error is possible. The rearrangement links TRBV20-1 to TRBJ2-7; tentatively, D is TRBD1 (5 bases). Germline-derived CDR1 and CDR2 are DFQATT and SNEGSKA (reference sequence). CDR3 length: 16 residues. Written as DNA, the CDR3 is TGCTGTGCTAGGGGTCAAGGGCACAGCCTGATAGGAGAGCAGTACTTC. Translation: CCARGQGHSLIGEQYF.

The chain has TRBV6-5 and TRBJ2-7; D may match TRBD1 or TRBD2 (5 bases each). The CDR3 loop spans 12 amino acids. Trimming stripped 5 bases from V and 3 bases from J, with 8 bases between. CDR1 and CDR2 from the germline V gene are MNHEY and SVGAGI. The CDR3 sequence: CASSTGRYEQYF. DNA of the CDR3: TGTGCCAGCAGTACGGGGCGCTACGAGCAGTACTTC.